These 8 T cell receptor beta chains share one sample of origin, sequenced in a study of early T cells in non-severe SARS-CoV-2 infection. TCRdb re-called the 5' RACE reads through MiXCR, storing one row per CDR3 protein. The sample contains under 70,000 distinct CDR3 sequences, roughly 12% of which appear only once. Sequenced sample: whole blood. The receptors were gathered from an adult who was a healthcare worker with PCR-confirmed SARS-CoV-2 infection or an uninfected control (not recorded which).

This clonotype has a count of ten or more. The rearrangement joins TRBV11-2 to TRBJ2-2; D perhaps matches TRBD1 (6 bases). Deletions cut 3 bases from V and 5 bases from J, with 19 bases between. CDR1 is SGHAT and CDR2 is FQNNGV in the germline V gene. The CDR3 has 17 residues. CDR3 loop: CASSFPFSTGDTGELFF. CDR3 nucleotide sequence: TGTGCCAGCAGCTTTCCGTTCTCGACAGGCGATACCGGGGAGCTGTTTTTT.

This chain joins TRBV5-1 and TRBJ2-3; D is perhaps TRBD2 (7 bases). V was pared by 0 bases and J by 0 bases, with 14 bases between. In germline, CDR1 is SGHRS, CDR2 YFSETQ. The CDR3 sequence is 17 residues long. CDR3 region: CASSLGPRGRSTDTQYF. As DNA, the CDR3 is TGCGCCAGCAGCTTGGGGCCGCGGGGGCGTAGCACAGATACGCAGTATTTT.

This clonotype turned up a few times. The V gene is TRBV9, the J gene TRBJ2-3; tentatively, D is TRBD2 (5 bases). V dropped 2 bases and J dropped 2 bases, with 9 bases sitting between them. Germline loops: CDR1 SGDLS, CDR2 YYNGEE. The CDR3 spans 14 residues. The CDR3 DNA follows: TGTGCCAGCAGCGTCCGGGGAAACACAGATACGCAGTATTTT. Translating it yields CASSVRGNTDTQYF.

The gene calls are TRBV11-2 and TRBJ2-7; tentatively, D is TRBD1 (5 bases). V dropped 4 bases and J dropped 0 bases, with 10 bases sitting between them. The CDR3 loop spans 14 amino acids. Germline V gives CDR1 SGHAT, CDR2 FQNNGV. The CDR3 region has the DNA TGTGCCAGCAGCTCCAACAGGCTCTCCTACGAGCAGTACTTC. It codes for CASSSNRLSYEQYF.

The CDR3 DNA follows: TGCAGTGGTCGAGAGGGGCTGTCCGCCTACGAGCAGTACTTC. Translating it yields CSGREGLSAYEQYF. This chain joins TRBV20-1 and TRBJ2-7, with D perhaps given as TRBD1 or TRBD2 (5 bases each). CDR1 and CDR2 from the germline V gene are DFQATT and SNEGSKA (reference sequence). Between the trimmed V and J ends, which lost 7 bases and 2 bases, there was a span of 18 bases. This CDR3 contains 14 residues.

The chain joins TRBV27 to TRBJ2-7; D remains unclear. Trimming pared 5 bases from V and 3 bases from J, leaving 14 bases between. This CDR3 has 14 residues. CDR1 is MNHEY, CDR2 SMNVEV, per germline (reference sequence). The CDR3 protein is CASSPGLIGYEQYF. The CDR3 region has the DNA TGTGCCAGCAGTCCGGGTCTTATAGGCTACGAGCAGTACTTC.

V gene TRBV11-2 combines with J gene TRBJ2-5; D remains ambiguous. The CDR3 sequence is 12 residues long. CDR1 is SGHAT, CDR2 FQNNGV, per germline. The V end lost 8 bases, the J end lost 5 bases, and 12 bases lay between the germline ends. In nucleotides, the CDR3 is TGTGCCAGCTCAGGTTCCGGGGAGACCCAGTACTTC. This codes for CASSGSGETQYF. The full variable domain, completed using reference TRBV11-2 and TRBJ2-5, is EAGVAQSPRYKIIEKRQSVAFWCNPISGHATLYWYQQILGQGPKLLIQFQNNGVVDDSQLPKDRFSAERLKGVDSTLKIQPAKLEDSAVYLCASSGSGETQYFGPGTRLLVL.

The genes are TRBV10-1 and TRBJ2-1, with D perhaps TRBD2 (7 bases). Trimming took 3 bases from V and 7 from J, leaving 10 bases between them. The CDR3 covers 13 residues. CDR1 is WNHNN, CDR2 SYGVQD, per germline (reference sequence). The CDR3 protein is CASSEGGVNEQFF. The CDR3 DNA follows: TGCGCCAGCAGTGAAGGGGGGGTTAATGAGCAGTTCTTC.